What follows are 30 T cell receptor beta chains derived from one specimen sequenced in a study of blood T cell repertoires in COVID-19 (TCRdb year 2020). The method behind the library was the immunoSEQ multiplex PCR assay. This immuneACCESS table, as held by TCRdb, lists in-frame sequences with V and J called but not all clones. Of the missing ones, under half trace to an unresolved V gene in checked studies; the others have no known cause. In this sample the table shows hundreds of thousands of clones, 85% of which occur a single time. Approximately 1.9% of the sample lies in the top ten. Sequencing was performed on PBMCs or T cells enriched from blood (not recorded which). Every receptor here comes from a woman under 40 who had been exposed to COVID-19.

The sample holds one count of this clone. The chain uses TRBV5-6 and TRBJ1-5; TRBD1 is a possible D gene (5 bases). V lost 2 bases and J 9 bases, leaving 15 bases between the germline ends. The CDR3 extends over 14 amino acids. Looked up from germline, CDR1 is SGHDT and CDR2 is YYEEEE. The CDR3 loop reads CASSLRRAFWPQHF. DNA of the CDR3: TGTGCCAGCAGCTTACGCAGGGCCTTTTGGCCCCAGCATTTT.

V is TRBV4-3 and J is TRBJ2-7; TRBD2 matches 8 bases. Germline CDR1 LGHNA, CDR2 YSLEER. CDR3 length: 18 amino acids. V lost 0 bases, J lost 1 base, and 11 bases stayed unmatched. CDR3 amino acids: CASSQEASGGAGSYEQYF. CDR3 sequence (DNA): TGCGCCAGCAGCCAAGAAGCGAGCGGGGGAGCCGGTTCCTACGAGCAGTACTTC.

V gene TRBV24-1 combines with J gene TRBJ2-1; 8 bases agree with TRBD1. CDR1 KGHDR and CDR2 SFDVKD come from the germline V gene. The V and J ends lost 3 bases and 7 bases, in that order; junction bases with no gene match: 7. The CDR3 spans 15 residues. The CDR3 DNA reads TGTGCCACCAGTGATGATTCAGGGGGCCGGAATGAGCAGTTCTTC. It specifies CATSDDSGGRNEQFF.

The V and J genes are TRBV2 and TRBJ2-5; 12 bases are a match to TRBD2. Germline V lookup: CDR1 SNHLY, CDR2 FYNNEI. CDR3 length: 16 amino acids. Losses at the gene ends were 0 bases for V and 4 bases for J; bases not matched to a gene: 3. As DNA, the CDR3 is TGTGCCAGCAGTGAAGCGCGGACTAGCGGGGTAGAGACCCAGTACTTC. It translates to CASSEARTSGVETQYF. The full variable domain, rest sourced from reference TRBV2 and TRBJ2-5, is EPEVTQTPSHQVTQMGQEVILRCVPISNHLYFYWYRQILGQKVEFLVSFYNNEISEKSEIFDDQFSVERPDGSNFTLKIRSTKLEDSAMYFCASSEARTSGVETQYFGPGTRLLVL.

The chain combines TRBV30 with TRBJ1-4; 9 nucleotides agree with TRBD1. CDR3 length equals 13 residues. V trimming: 7 bases; J trimming: 6 bases; junction bases outside the gene matches: 6. CDR1 GTSNPN and CDR2 SVGIG come from the germline V gene (reference sequence). CDR3 region: CAFLTGGHEKLFF. The CDR3 DNA is TGTGCCTTCCTCACAGGGGGCCATGAAAAACTGTTTTTT.

This chain links TRBV29-1 with TRBJ2-3; 10 bases agree with TRBD2. V shed 0 bases and J 10 bases; nucleotides not matched to a gene: 4. Germline CDR1 and CDR2: SQVTM and ANQGSEA. CDR3 length: 13 residues. The chain's CDR3 is CSVEEGTSEAQYF. Written as DNA, the CDR3 is TGCAGCGTTGAAGAGGGGACTAGCGAAGCGCAGTATTTT.

J is TRBJ2-5 and V is TRBV6-5; weak D call: TRBD2 (5 bases). CDR3 length: 14 residues. The germline CDR1 and CDR2 sequences are MNHEY and SVGAGI. Trimming left V 7 bases short and J 0 bases short, with 12 bases between. The CDR3 is CASTEGWNQETQYF. CDR3 nucleotides: TGTGCCAGCACCGAGGGCTGGAACCAAGAGACCCAGTACTTC.

The chain uses TRBV15 and TRBJ2-4; TRBD2 matches at 7 bases. After removal of 4 bases from V and 7 bases from J, the junction contained 13 bases not matched to a gene. This CDR3 region has 16 residues. Germline V gives CDR1 LNHNV, CDR2 YYDKDF (reference sequence). The CDR3 coding sequence is TGTGCCACCAGCAAGCACACCCTAGGGCGGGAGAACATTCAGTACTTC. Protein: CATSKHTLGRENIQYF.

V gene TRBV2 combines with J gene TRBJ1-3; D ambiguous. The germline V gene has CDR1 SNHLY and CDR2 FYNNEI. V shed 3 bases and J shed 0 bases, with 12 bases lying between them. The CDR3 contains 16 residues. This CDR3 reads CASSDVLGRSGNTIYF. The CDR3 bases are TGTGCCAGCAGTGATGTGCTGGGCCGCTCTGGAAACACCATATATTTT. The full variable domain, completed using reference TRBV2 and TRBJ1-3, is EPEVTQTPSHQVTQMGQEVILRCVPISNHLYFYWYRQILGQKVEFLVSFYNNEISEKSEIFDDQFSVERPDGSNFTLKIRSTKLEDSAMYFCASSDVLGRSGNTIYFGEGSWLTVV.

The chain links TRBV20-1 to TRBJ2-7; D perhaps matches TRBD1 (5 bases). Germline V gives CDR1 DFQATT, CDR2 SNEGSKA (reference sequence). CDR3 length: 12 amino acids. The germline V and J ends were trimmed by 3 bases and 6 bases, with 12 bases remaining between them. The CDR3 loop reads CSASPQGFEQYF. The CDR3, as DNA: TGCAGTGCTAGTCCGCAGGGTTTCGAGCAGTACTTC.

This chain uses TRBV7-9 with TRBJ1-2, with 10 bases matching TRBD1. Germline CDR1 SEHNR, CDR2 FQNEAQ (reference sequence). This CDR3 is 14 amino acids long. V lost 4 bases, J lost 8 bases, and 7 bases stayed unmatched. The CDR3 here is CASSWGQGSQGYTF. The DNA for the CDR3 is TGTGCCAGCAGCTGGGGACAGGGGAGCCAGGGCTACACCTTC.

In DNA form, the CDR3 reads TGCGCCAGCAGGGAGGGAGTAGTGAAGAATGAGCAGTTCTTC. Translated, it gives CASREGVVKNEQFF. The V call is TRBV5-1, the J call TRBJ2-1; possible D gene TRBD2, 6 bases. This CDR3 region has 14 residues. Germline CDR1 is SGHRS and CDR2 is YFSETQ. Trimming cost V 5 bases and J 7 bases, with 16 bases left between them.

This clone showed up just once. The chain combines TRBV28 with TRBJ1-1; perhaps TRBD1 as D (5 bases). The germline V gene encodes CDR1 MDHEN and CDR2 SYDVKM. Between the trimmed V and J ends, which lost 5 bases and 2 bases, there was a span of 12 bases. The CDR3 is 14 amino acids. The CDR3 region has the DNA TGTGCCAGCAGTCTTCTAGGGGTAAACACTGAAGCTTTCTTT. Translating gives CASSLLGVNTEAFF. Combining the CDR3 with reference TRBV28 and TRBJ1-1 gives the whole variable domain DVKVTQSSRYLVKRTGEKVFLECVQDMDHENMFWYRQDPGLGLRLIYFSYDVKMKEKGDIPEGYSVSREKKERFSLILESASTNQTSMYLCASSLLGVNTEAFFGQGTRLTVV.

The gene calls are TRBV7-2 and TRBJ1-1; weak D call: TRBD1 (6 bases). The CDR3 spans 13 residues. V lost 5 bases to trimming and J lost 7 bases, with 14 bases between them. Germline-derived CDR1 and CDR2 are SGHTA and FQGNSA. CDR3 bases: TGTGCCAGCAGCCGAAGGACAGACGGTGAAGCTTTCTTT. Its protein product is CASSRRTDGEAFF.

V is TRBV9 and J is TRBJ2-1, with unresolved D. CDR1 is SGDLS, CDR2 YYNGEE, per germline. V was cut by 0 bases and J by 3 bases, with 13 bases left in between. This CDR3 spans 16 amino acids. In DNA, the CDR3 is TGTGCCAGCAGCGTAGTCGAGACTGGATTCTACAATGAGCAGTTCTTC. Amino acid sequence: CASSVVETGFYNEQFF.

Only one count was recorded for this clone. The rearrangement joins TRBV6-5 to TRBJ2-3; 8 positions match TRBD2. The junction had 6 bases not matched to a gene; V was cut back by 7 bases and J by 3 bases. Germline V lookup: CDR1 MNHEY, CDR2 SVGAGI. The CDR3 totals 14 residues. CDR3 protein: CASTLLADTDTQYF. The CDR3, as DNA: TGTGCCAGCACCCTACTAGCGGATACAGATACGCAGTATTTT.

This sequence joins TRBV28 and TRBJ2-1; 8 bases map to TRBD2. CDR3 length: 15 amino acids. CDR1 and CDR2 (germline): MDHEN, SYDVKM. The CDR3, as DNA: TGTGCTACCGGGGGGGCTGAAATGTCGTACAATGAGCAGTTCTTC. Protein sequence: CATGGAEMSYNEQFF.

V gene TRBV2 combines with J gene TRBJ2-4, with D perhaps TRBD2 (6 bases). V lost 10 bases, J lost 9 bases, and 16 bases lay in between. Germline V lookup: CDR1 SNHLY, CDR2 FYNNEI. This CDR3 contains 12 residues. CDR3 sequence reads: CATLGGKGIQYF. The CDR3 bases are TGTGCCACCCTCGGAGGGAAGGGCATTCAGTACTTC.

J is TRBJ2-7 and V is TRBV19; TRBD1 is a possible D gene (5 bases). The V end was cut by 1 base, the J end by 5 bases, with 27 bases between. This CDR3 has 19 residues. In germline, CDR1 is LNHDA, CDR2 SQIVND (reference sequence). As DNA, the CDR3 is TGTGCCAGTAGTATAGCCGTATCTCGACAGCTAAGTTTAATGAACGAGCAGTACTTC. It translates to CASSIAVSRQLSLMNEQYF.

DNA for the CDR3: TGTGCCAGCAGTTTAGCGGGTACCTCCTACGAGCAGTACTTC. It translates to CASSLAGTSYEQYF. This chain links TRBV27 with TRBJ2-7; tentative D call: TRBD2 (5 bases). There are 14 residues in the CDR3. The germline gives CDR1 MNHEY, CDR2 SMNVEV (reference sequence). Trimming took off 2 bases at V and 0 bases at J, with 8 bases between the two ends.

This sequence joins TRBV4-1 and TRBJ1-5, with a tentative D call TRBD1 (6 bases). Germline-derived CDR1 and CDR2 are MGHRA and YSYEKL. The CDR3 extends over 19 amino acids. Trimming shortened V by 0 bases and J by 0 bases, and 18 bases separated the two germline ends. The CDR3 nucleotides read TGCGCCAGCAGCCAAGATCTTATCCAGGACAGTCTTAGCAATCAGCCCCAGCATTTT. Its protein product is CASSQDLIQDSLSNQPQHF.

The V and J genes are TRBV11-2 and TRBJ2-1, with 10 bases identical to TRBD2. V trimming: 0 bases; J trimming: 6 bases; junction bases outside the gene matches: 8. In germline, CDR1 is SGHAT, CDR2 FQNNGV. CDR3 size: 17 residues. Here the CDR3 reads CASSLDRIAGGLNEQFF. In nucleotides, the CDR3 is TGTGCCAGCAGCTTAGATCGTATAGCGGGGGGCCTCAATGAGCAGTTCTTC.

The chain couples TRBV27 to TRBJ2-1, with TRBD2 identical over 9 bases. The J segment lost 5 bases and the V segment lost 1 base, leaving 6 bases of the junction unmatched. CDR3 length: 16 residues. Per the germline V gene, CDR1 is MNHEY and CDR2 is SMNVEV (reference sequence). For the CDR3, the DNA is TGTGCCAGCAGTTTATTTTCGCGGGGGGGGCACAATGAGCAGTTCTTC. This gives the protein CASSLFSRGGHNEQFF.

J is TRBJ1-4 and V is TRBV18; the D is unclear. Per the germline V gene, CDR1 is KGHSH and CDR2 is LQKENI. V was cut by 3 bases and J by 5 bases, with 10 bases left in between. The CDR3 spans 14 residues. The CDR3 sequence: CASSPGSANEKLFF. The CDR3 DNA is TGTGCCAGCTCACCGGGCAGTGCAAATGAAAAACTGTTTTTT.

On this clone itself: The same CDR3 also results from other DNA sequences found in this sample. This chain connects TRBV18 to TRBJ1-1; D is unclear. The CDR3 is 13 amino acids. The germline V gene has CDR1 KGHSH and CDR2 LQKENI. The V end lost 4 bases, the J end lost 1 base, and 7 bases lay between the germline ends. The CDR3 region has the DNA TGTGCCAGCTCACTTGATAGGAACACTGAAGCTTTCTTT. This codes for CASSLDRNTEAFF.

This clone has at least ten counts. The genes are TRBV7-6 and TRBJ1-5; TRBD1 matches at 7 bases. CDR1 SGHVS and CDR2 FNYEAQ come from the germline V gene. CDR3 length: 17 residues. V was clipped by 6 bases and J by 2 bases; unmatched bases: 13. Here the CDR3 reads CASSSDRRGQGNQPQHF. The CDR3 bases are TGTGCCAGCAGTTCGGACAGGAGGGGTCAGGGCAATCAGCCCCAGCATTTT.

The rearrangement joins TRBV7-2 to TRBJ2-3, with 9 nucleotides matching TRBD1. CDR1 SGHTA and CDR2 FQGNSA come from the germline V gene. The CDR3 covers 17 residues. The ends lost 3 bases at V and 4 bases at J; junction bases unmatched: 11. The CDR3 nucleotides are TGTGCCAGCAGCTTCCGGACAGGGGCCCGAAACGCAGATACGCAGTATTTT. Protein product: CASSFRTGARNADTQYF.

The chain joins TRBV30 to TRBJ2-5, with D perhaps matching TRBD2 (7 bases). Germline V lookup: CDR1 GTSNPN, CDR2 SVGIG (reference sequence). Trimming shortened V by 2 bases and J by 3 bases, and 13 bases separated the two germline ends. The CDR3 is 14 residues long. The CDR3 sequence is CAWSRGEGEETQYF. The CDR3 DNA follows: TGTGCCTGGAGTCGGGGGGAGGGGGAAGAGACCCAGTACTTC.

The chain combines TRBV6-2 or TRBV6-3 with TRBJ1-5, with 9 bases fitting TRBD1. With 5 bases clipped from V and 5 bases from J, the junction kept 13 bases outside the gene matches. The germline V gene encodes CDR1 MNHEY and CDR2 SVGEGT. CDR3 length: 17 residues. CDR3 amino acids: CASSPLGTGRVYQPQHF. In DNA, the CDR3 is TGTGCCAGCAGTCCCCTCGGGACAGGGAGGGTTTATCAGCCCCAGCATTTT.

This clone is a singleton in its sample. The chain is built from TRBV2 and TRBJ2-6; weak D call: TRBD1 (6 bases). CDR1 and CDR2 (germline): SNHLY, FYNNEI. The CDR3 is 15 amino acids. The ends were cut back, 5 bases at V and 2 bases at J, with 10 bases in the middle. The CDR3 region is CASSPGHAGANVLTF. The CDR3 coding sequence is TGTGCCAGCAGTCCGGGACATGCTGGGGCCAACGTCCTGACTTTC.